This TCR beta chain derives from a study of beta chain features in type 1 diabetes. Study-wide findings and caveats: PCR might preferentially amplify shorter templates, equally in patients and controls. In every one of the four CD4+ subsets, TCRB CDR3s were moderately but significantly shorter in Type 1 diabetes patients.

Expressed TCRB transcripts were sequenced after all isolated RNA was converted to cDNA. Sequenced by immunoSEQ multiplex PCR; TCRdb stores in-frame clones only, minus some. The sample has around 150,000 clones, under 13% seen once; the top ten hold roughly 0.5%. With regard to this clone: Its antigen is not identified.

After removal of 6 bases from V and 3 bases from J, the junction contained 8 bases not matched to a gene. The CDR3 covers 15 residues. Per the germline V gene, CDR1 is MNHEY and CDR2 is SVGAGI. The sample comprised central memory CD4+ T cells from blood. This chain joins TRBV6-5 and TRBJ1-2, with TRBD1 matching over 9 bases. This clonotype was sampled from a man aged 30-40 years with type 1 diabetes. CDR3 DNA: TGTGCCAGCAGCCGGGACAGGGCGGGCTACTATGGCTACACCTTC. Encoded protein: CASSRDRAGYYGYTF.